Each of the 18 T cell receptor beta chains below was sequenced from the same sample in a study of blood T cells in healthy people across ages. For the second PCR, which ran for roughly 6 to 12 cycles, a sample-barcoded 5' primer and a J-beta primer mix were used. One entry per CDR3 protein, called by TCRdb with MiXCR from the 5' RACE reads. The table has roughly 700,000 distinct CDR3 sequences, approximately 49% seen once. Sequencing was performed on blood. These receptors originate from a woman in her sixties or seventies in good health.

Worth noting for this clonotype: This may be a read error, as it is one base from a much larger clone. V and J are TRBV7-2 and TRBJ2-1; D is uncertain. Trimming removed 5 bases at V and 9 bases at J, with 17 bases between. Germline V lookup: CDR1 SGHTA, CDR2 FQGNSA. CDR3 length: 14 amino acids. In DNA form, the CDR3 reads TGTGCCAGCAGCATAGATCCGGTAATGGGTGAGCAGTTCTTC. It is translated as CASSIDPVMGEQFF.

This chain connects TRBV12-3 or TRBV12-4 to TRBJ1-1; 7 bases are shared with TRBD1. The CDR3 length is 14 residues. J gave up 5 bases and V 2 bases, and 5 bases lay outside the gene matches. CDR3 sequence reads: CASSLNRGGTEAFF. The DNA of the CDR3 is TGTGCCAGCAGTTTAAACAGGGGAGGGACTGAAGCTTTCTTT.

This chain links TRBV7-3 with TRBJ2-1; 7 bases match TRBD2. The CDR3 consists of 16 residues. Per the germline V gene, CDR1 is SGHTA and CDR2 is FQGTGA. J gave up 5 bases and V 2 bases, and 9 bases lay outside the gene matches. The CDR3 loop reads CASSLLGGSAHNEQFF. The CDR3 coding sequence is TGTGCCAGCAGCTTATTAGGCGGGAGCGCCCACAATGAGCAGTTCTTC.

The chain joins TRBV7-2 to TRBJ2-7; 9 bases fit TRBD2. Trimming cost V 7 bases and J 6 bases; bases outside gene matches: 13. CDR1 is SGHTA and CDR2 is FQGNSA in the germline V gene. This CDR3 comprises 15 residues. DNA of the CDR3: TGTGCCAGCAACCTCGGGTCTAGCGGGATAGTCGAGCAGTACTTC. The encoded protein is CASNLGSSGIVEQYF. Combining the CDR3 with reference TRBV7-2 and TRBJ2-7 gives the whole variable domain GAGVSQSPSNKVTEKGKDVELRCDPISGHTALYWYRQSLGQGLEFLIYFQGNSAPDKSGLPSDRFSAERTGGSVSTLTIQRTQQEDSAVYLCASNLGSSGIVEQYFGPGTRLTVT.

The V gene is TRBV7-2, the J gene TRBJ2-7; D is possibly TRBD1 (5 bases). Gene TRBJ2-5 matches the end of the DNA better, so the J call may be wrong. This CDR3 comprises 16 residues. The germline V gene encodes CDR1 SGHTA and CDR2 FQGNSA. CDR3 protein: CASSLQAGNNRETQYF. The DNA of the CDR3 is TGTGCCAGCAGCTTACAAGCAGGGAACAATCGAGAGACCCAGTACTTC.

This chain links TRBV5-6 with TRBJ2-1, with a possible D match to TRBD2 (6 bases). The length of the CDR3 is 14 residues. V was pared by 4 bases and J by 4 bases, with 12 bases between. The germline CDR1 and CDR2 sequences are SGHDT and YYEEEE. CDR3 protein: CASSGGSVYNEQFF. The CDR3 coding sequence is TGTGCCAGCAGCGGGGGGAGCGTATACAATGAGCAGTTCTTC. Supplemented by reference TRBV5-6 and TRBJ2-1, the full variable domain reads DAGVTQSPTHLIKTRGQQVTLRCSPKSGHDTVSWYQQALGQGPQFIFQYYEEEERQRGNFPDRFSGHQFPNYSSELNVNALLLGDSALYLCASSGGSVYNEQFFGPGTRLTVL.

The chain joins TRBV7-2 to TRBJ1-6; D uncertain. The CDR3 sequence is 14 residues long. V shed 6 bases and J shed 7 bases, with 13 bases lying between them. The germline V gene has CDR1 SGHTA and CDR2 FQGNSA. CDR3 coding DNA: TGTGCCAGCAGGGAGGGTAGATACAATTCACCCCTCCACTTT. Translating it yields CASREGRYNSPLHF.

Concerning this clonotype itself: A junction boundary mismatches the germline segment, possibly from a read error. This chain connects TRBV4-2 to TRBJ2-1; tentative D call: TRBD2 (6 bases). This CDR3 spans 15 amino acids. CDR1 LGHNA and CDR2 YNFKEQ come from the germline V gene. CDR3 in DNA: TGTCCCAGCAGCCAAGGAGGGGCGACGTACAATGAGCAGTTCTTC. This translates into CPSSQGGATYNEQFF.

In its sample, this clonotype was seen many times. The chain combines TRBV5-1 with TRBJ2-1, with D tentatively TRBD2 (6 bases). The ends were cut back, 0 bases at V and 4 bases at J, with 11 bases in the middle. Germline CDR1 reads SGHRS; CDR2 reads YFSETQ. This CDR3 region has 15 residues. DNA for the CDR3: TGCGCCAGCAGCTTGGCCGGCGGGATGTACAATGAGCAGTTCTTC. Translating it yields CASSLAGGMYNEQFF.

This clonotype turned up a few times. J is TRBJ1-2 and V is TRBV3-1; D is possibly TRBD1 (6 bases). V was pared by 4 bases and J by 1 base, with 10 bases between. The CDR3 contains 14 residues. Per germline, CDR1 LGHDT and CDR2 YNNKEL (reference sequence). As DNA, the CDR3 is TGTGCCAGCAGCCCCCGGACAGTTAACTATGGCTACACCTTC. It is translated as CASSPRTVNYGYTF.

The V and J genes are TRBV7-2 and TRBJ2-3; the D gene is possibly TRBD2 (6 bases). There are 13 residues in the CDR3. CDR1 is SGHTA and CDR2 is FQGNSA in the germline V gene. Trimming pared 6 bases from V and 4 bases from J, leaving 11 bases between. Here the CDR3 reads CASRRDWPDTQYF. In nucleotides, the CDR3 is TGTGCCAGCAGAAGGGACTGGCCAGATACGCAGTATTTT.

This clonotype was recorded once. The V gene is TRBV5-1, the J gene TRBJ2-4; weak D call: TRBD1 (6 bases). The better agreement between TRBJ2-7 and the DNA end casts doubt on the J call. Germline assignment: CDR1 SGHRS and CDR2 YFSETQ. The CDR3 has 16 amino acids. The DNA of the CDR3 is TGCGCCAGCAGTAACAGGGTCTCCACCGGCGGCTACGAGCAGTACTTC. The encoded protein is CASSNRVSTGGYEQYF.

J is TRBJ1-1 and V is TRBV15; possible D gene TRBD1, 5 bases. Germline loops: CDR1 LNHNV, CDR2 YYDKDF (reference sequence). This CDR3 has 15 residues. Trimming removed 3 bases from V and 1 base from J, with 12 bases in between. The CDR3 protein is CATSSTGRWNTEAFF. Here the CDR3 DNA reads TGTGCCACCAGCAGTACAGGACGCTGGAACACTGAAGCTTTCTTT.

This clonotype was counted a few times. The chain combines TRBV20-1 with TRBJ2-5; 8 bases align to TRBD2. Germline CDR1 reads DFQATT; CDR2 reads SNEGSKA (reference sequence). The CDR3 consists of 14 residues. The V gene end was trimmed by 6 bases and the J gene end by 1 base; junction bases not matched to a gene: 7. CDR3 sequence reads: CSAVSLAAQETQYF. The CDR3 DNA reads TGCAGTGCCGTTTCACTAGCGGCCCAAGAGACCCAGTACTTC.

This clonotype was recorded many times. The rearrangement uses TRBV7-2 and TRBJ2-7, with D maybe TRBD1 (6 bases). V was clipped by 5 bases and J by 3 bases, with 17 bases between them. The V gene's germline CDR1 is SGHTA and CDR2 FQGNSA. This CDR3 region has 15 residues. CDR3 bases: TGTGCCAGCAGCGACCAGGGGACCTGGGTCTACGAGCAGTACTTC. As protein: CASSDQGTWVYEQYF.

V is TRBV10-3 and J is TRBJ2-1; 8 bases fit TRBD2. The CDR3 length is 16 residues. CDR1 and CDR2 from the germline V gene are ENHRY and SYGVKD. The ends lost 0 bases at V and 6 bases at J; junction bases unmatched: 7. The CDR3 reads CAISESSGGSSNEQFF. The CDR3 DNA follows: TGTGCCATCAGTGAGTCGTCGGGGGGGAGCTCCAATGAGCAGTTCTTC.

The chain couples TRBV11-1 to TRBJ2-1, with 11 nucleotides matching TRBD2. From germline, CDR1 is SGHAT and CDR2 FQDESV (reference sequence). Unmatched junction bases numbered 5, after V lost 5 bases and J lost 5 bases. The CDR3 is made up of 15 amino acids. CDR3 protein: CASSLLAGADNEQFF. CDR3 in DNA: TGTGCCAGCAGCCTACTAGCGGGGGCCGACAATGAGCAGTTCTTC.

CDR3 nucleotides: TGTGCCAGCAGCGGACTTGTTAATGAGCAGTTCTTC. Its translation: CASSGLVNEQFF. The chain uses TRBV7-2 and TRBJ2-1; D perhaps matches TRBD2 (5 bases). The germline V gene has CDR1 SGHTA and CDR2 FQGNSA. V lost 5 bases, J lost 7 bases, and 9 bases lay in between. The CDR3 is 12 residues long.